These 28 T cell receptor beta chains came from one sample sequenced in a study of cytomegalovirus exposure and HLA in healthy donors (dated by TCRdb to the late 2010s). Preparation of the library involved the immunoSEQ multiplex PCR assay. For the multiplex PCR, a mixture combining 60 forward primers for TCR Vbeta segments and 13 reverse primers for TCR Jbeta segments was used. The table was pulled from immuneACCESS by TCRdb, which kept in-frame rearrangements only. Such tables lose some clones; where checked, under half of the loss comes from unresolved V genes, and the rest has no known cause. Within this sample are tens of thousands of clones, with about 78% of them counted one time only. The ten largest clones represent under 1.2% of the sample. The sample comprised PBMCs. All receptors derive from a male donor in good health and CMV-seronegative.

The chain combines TRBV9 with TRBJ1-2; D remains unclear. The CDR3 sequence is 13 residues long. Germline V CDR1 and CDR2: SGDLS, YYNGEE. The V end was cut by 4 bases, the J end by 2 bases, with 9 bases between. The CDR3 loop reads CASSPDINYGYTF. CDR3 nucleotide sequence: TGTGCCAGCAGCCCCGACATAAACTATGGCTACACCTTC.

This clone was observed once. The rearrangement links TRBV5-1 to TRBJ2-5, with a weak D call TRBD1 (6 bases). The V gene's germline CDR1 is SGHRS and CDR2 YFSETQ. V was cut by 4 bases and J by 2 bases, with 9 bases left in between. The CDR3 sequence is 13 residues long. CDR3: CASSLDRQETQYF. The CDR3 nucleotides read TGCGCCAGCAGCCTCGACAGGCAAGAGACCCAGTACTTC. The full variable domain, completed using reference TRBV5-1 and TRBJ2-5, is KAGVTQTPRYLIKTRGQQVTLSCSPISGHRSVSWYQQTPGQGLQFLFEYFSETQRNKGNFPGRFSGRQFSNSRSEMNVSTLELGDSALYLCASSLDRQETQYFGPGTRLLVL.

The chain carries TRBV6-1 and TRBJ2-7; 8 positions agree with TRBD1. Germline values: CDR1 MNHNS, CDR2 SASEGT. V was pared by 2 bases and J by 2 bases, with 5 bases of the junction left unmatched. The CDR3 contains 15 residues. CDR3: CASSEQGAPTYEQYF. The CDR3 bases are TGTGCCAGCAGTGAACAGGGGGCACCAACCTACGAGCAGTACTTC.

In this sample, this clone turned up once. The chain links TRBV19 to TRBJ1-2; D is uncertain. This CDR3 spans 13 amino acids. Germline CDR1 LNHDA, CDR2 SQIVND (reference sequence). V lost 8 bases and J 0 bases, leaving 10 bases between the germline ends. Here the CDR3 reads CASERTANYGYTF. In DNA, the CDR3 is TGTGCCAGTGAGAGGACTGCTAACTATGGCTACACCTTC.

The chain joins TRBV14 to TRBJ1-2; 7 bases line up with TRBD1. From germline, CDR1 is SGHDN and CDR2 FVKESK. CDR3 size: 15 residues. With V trimmed by 3 bases and J by 3 bases, 7 bases remained unmatched. The CDR3 loop is CASSQDRISHYGYTF. In DNA, the CDR3 is TGTGCCAGCAGCCAGGACAGGATCTCCCACTATGGCTACACCTTC.

V usage is TRBV11-3 and J usage is TRBJ2-1, with TRBD1 matching 9 bases. The CDR3 loop spans 15 amino acids. Germline trimming cut 4 bases from V and 7 bases from J; bases unmatched to any gene: 8. The germline CDR1 and CDR2 sequences are SGHNT and YENEEA. For the CDR3, the DNA is TGTGCCAGCAGCTCACAGACAGGGGGTCTGAATGAGCAGTTCTTC. It codes for CASSSQTGGLNEQFF.

CDR3 coding DNA: TGTGCCAGCAGCGCTCGTAGCTCGACCTTACTGTTGTACAATGAGCAGTTCTTC. This translates into CASSARSSTLLLYNEQFF. J is TRBJ2-1 and V is TRBV9; D is undetermined. CDR3 size: 18 residues. Per the germline V gene, CDR1 is SGDLS and CDR2 is YYNGEE. V was clipped by 3 bases and J by 4 bases, with 23 bases between them.

The V gene is TRBV30, the J gene TRBJ1-1, with D tentatively TRBD1 (5 bases). Germline-derived CDR1 and CDR2 are GTSNPN and SVGIG (reference sequence). V gave up 0 bases and J gave up 1 base, with 12 bases separating them. This CDR3 has 15 amino acids. The CDR3 region is CAWSVGPGGNTEAFF. As DNA, the CDR3 is TGTGCCTGGAGTGTAGGGCCCGGGGGGAACACTGAAGCTTTCTTT.

V and J are TRBV28 and TRBJ1-1, with no clear D. This CDR3 is 14 amino acids long. The ends were cut back, 5 bases at V and 10 bases at J, with 20 bases in the middle. Germline CDR1 is MDHEN and CDR2 is SYDVKM. CDR3 DNA sequence: TGTGCCAGCAGTCTTCAAACTCTCCCTAAACGAGCTTTCTTT. Translating it yields CASSLQTLPKRAFF.

The chain uses TRBV5-1 and TRBJ1-2; TRBD1 might be the D (6 bases). Deletions cut 0 bases from V and 7 bases from J, with 13 bases between. Per the germline V gene, CDR1 is SGHRS and CDR2 is YFSETQ. This CDR3 is 14 amino acids long. In nucleotides, the CDR3 is TGCGCCAGCAGCTTGGAAAACCCAGGGGTTGGCTACACCTTC. It is translated as CASSLENPGVGYTF.

J is TRBJ2-5 and V is TRBV6-5, with TRBD2 as a possible D gene (6 bases). The J call may be faulty, since TRBJ2-7 better matches the DNA end. Germline V gene sequence: CDR1 MNHEY, CDR2 SVGAGI. The CDR3 runs 15 residues. The CDR3 loop reads CASSPHPGATYEQYF. CDR3 DNA: TGTGCCAGCAGCCCCCACCCGGGAGCGACCTACGAGCAGTACTTC.

This chain connects TRBV5-1 to TRBJ2-3, with D perhaps TRBD1 (6 bases). The V end was cut by 0 bases, the J end by 4 bases, with 12 bases between. CDR1 is SGHRS and CDR2 is YFSETQ in the germline V gene. This CDR3 has 15 amino acids. The CDR3, as DNA: TGCGCCAGCAGCTTGGGAGGAAAGGGGGCAGATACGCAGTATTTT. Its translation is CASSLGGKGADTQYF.

This clone was counted a few times. The rearrangement uses TRBV4-3 and TRBJ1-6; D gene unclear. Trimming stripped 0 bases from V and 3 bases from J, with 12 bases between. This CDR3 is 17 amino acids long. Germline values: CDR1 LGHNA, CDR2 YSLEER. The CDR3 DNA sequence: TGCGCCAGCAGCCAAGATGGAGTAATAAGCTATAATTCACCCCTCCACTTT. Translating gives CASSQDGVISYNSPLHF.

V and J are TRBV18 and TRBJ1-1; 7 nucleotides match TRBD1. The CDR3 length is 13 residues. The V segment lost 2 bases and the J segment 3 bases; nucleotides outside the gene matches: 0. Germline V lookup: CDR1 KGHSH, CDR2 LQKENI. CDR3 sequence reads: CASSPGQDTEAFF. As DNA, the CDR3 is TGTGCCAGCTCACCAGGACAGGACACTGAAGCTTTCTTT.

This sequence joins TRBV7-6 and TRBJ2-5; tentatively, D is TRBD2 (6 bases). The germline V and J ends were trimmed by 6 bases and 2 bases, with 16 bases remaining between them. Germline-derived CDR1 and CDR2 are SGHVS and FNYEAQ. The CDR3 contains 15 residues. The CDR3 coding sequence is TGTGCCAGCAGTCTTAGCGGACGGCCGCAAGAGACCCAGTACTTC. Amino acids: CASSLSGRPQETQYF.

The chain is built from TRBV25-1 and TRBJ1-1, with D hard to call. Germline assignment: CDR1 MGHDK and CDR2 SYGVNS. The CDR3 runs 13 residues. The V and J ends lost 6 bases and 1 base respectively, with 9 bases between them. Here the CDR3 DNA reads TGTGCCAGCAGGATGTCAGGGAACACTGAAGCTTTCTTT. Translation: CASRMSGNTEAFF.

The rearrangement joins TRBV29-1 to TRBJ2-3; 10 positions match TRBD2. Germline V gives CDR1 SQVTM, CDR2 ANQGSEA. There are 15 residues in the CDR3. The V gene end was trimmed by 8 bases and the J gene end by 3 bases; junction bases not matched to a gene: 11. The CDR3 sequence is CSHRGSGRRTDTQYF. CDR3 DNA sequence: TGCAGCCACCGGGGTAGCGGGAGGAGAACAGATACGCAGTATTTT.

J is TRBJ1-3 and V is TRBV4-2; 10 bases are a match to TRBD1. V lost 0 bases to trimming and J lost 5 bases; unmatched junction nucleotides: 7. Per the germline V gene, CDR1 is LGHNA and CDR2 is YNFKEQ. This CDR3 contains 17 residues. CDR3 in amino acids: CASSQDGDRGQRNTIYF. For the CDR3, the DNA is TGTGCCAGCAGCCAAGACGGGGACAGGGGACAGAGAAACACCATATATTTT.

The rearrangement links TRBV15 to TRBJ1-2; 7 positions match TRBD1. V was clipped by 1 base and J by 8 bases; unmatched bases: 4. The CDR3 is 13 amino acids. Looked up from germline, CDR1 is LNHNV and CDR2 is YYDKDF (reference sequence). CDR3 in amino acids: CATSRGNRGGYTF. The CDR3 bases are TGTGCCACCAGCAGAGGGAACAGGGGCGGCTACACCTTC.

The chain carries TRBV18 and TRBJ2-3; D is unclear. The CDR3 extends over 13 amino acids. V was trimmed by 3 bases and J by 3 bases, leaving 7 bases between them. Per the germline V gene, CDR1 is KGHSH and CDR2 is LQKENI. The CDR3 DNA is TGTGCCAGCTCACCGCGGATTACAGATACGCAGTATTTT. It yields the protein CASSPRITDTQYF.

The chain carries TRBV9 and TRBJ2-1, with D possibly being TRBD2 (5 bases). Germline V CDR1 and CDR2: SGDLS, YYNGEE. This CDR3 comprises 16 residues. The V end was cut by 4 bases, the J end by 5 bases, with 19 bases between. As DNA, the CDR3 is TGTGCCAGCAGCAACTCCGTGGGGAGAACAGACAATGAGCAGTTCTTC. Translating it yields CASSNSVGRTDNEQFF.

The chain links TRBV5-5 to TRBJ2-2, with 11 bases matching TRBD1. Germline CDR1 reads SGHKS; CDR2 reads YYEKEE (reference sequence). The V gene end was trimmed by 4 bases and the J gene end by 4 bases; junction bases not matched to a gene: 6. The CDR3 totals 16 residues. The CDR3 DNA reads as TGTGCCAGCAGCCCTTGGGACAGGGGGACCACCGGGGAGCTGTTTTTT. This codes for CASSPWDRGTTGELFF.

The chain employs TRBV18 and TRBJ1-6; maybe TRBD1 (5 bases). In germline, CDR1 is KGHSH, CDR2 LQKENI. The CDR3 runs 15 residues. The V and J ends lost 1 base and 13 bases respectively, with 17 bases between them. The DNA of the CDR3 is TGTGCCAGCTCACCACGGGGGGGAACGGAAGAGCCCCTCCACTTT. Translating gives CASSPRGGTEEPLHF.

This clone was observed a handful of times. This chain links TRBV15 with TRBJ2-5; 9 nucleotides line up with TRBD2. Trimming removed 0 bases from V and 2 bases from J; junction bases left unmatched: 4. The CDR3 is made up of 16 amino acids. Germline V gives CDR1 LNHNV, CDR2 YYDKDF (reference sequence). The DNA of the CDR3 is TGTGCCACCAGCAGAGATGGGACTAGCAGTCAAGAGACCCAGTACTTC. Translated, it gives CATSRDGTSSQETQYF. Together with reference TRBV15 and TRBJ2-5, the CDR3 gives the full variable domain: DAMVIQNPRYQVTQFGKPVTLSCSQTLNHNVMYWYQQKSSQAPKLLFHYYDKDFNNEADTPDNFQSRRPNTSFCFLDIRSPGLGDTAMYLCATSRDGTSSQETQYFGPGTRLLVL.

The chain links TRBV6-5 to TRBJ2-1; 10 bases agree with TRBD1. Germline CDR1 is MNHEY and CDR2 is SVGAGI. The V segment lost 7 bases and the J segment 6 bases; nucleotides outside the gene matches: 6. This CDR3 comprises 14 residues. CDR3 sequence reads: CASTGTGDFNEQFF. CDR3 in DNA: TGTGCCAGCACGGGGACAGGGGATTTCAATGAGCAGTTCTTC.

J is TRBJ2-1 and V is TRBV2; the match to TRBD1 covers 7 bases. V lost 1 base, J lost 4 bases, and 1 base stayed unmatched. The CDR3 loop spans 14 amino acids. Germline CDR1 and CDR2: SNHLY and FYNNEI. The CDR3 DNA follows: TGTGCCAGCAGTGAAGGGACAGGATACAATGAGCAGTTCTTC. Its protein product is CASSEGTGYNEQFF.

The V gene is TRBV5-1, the J gene TRBJ2-3; no clear D. This CDR3 region has 14 residues. Between the trimmed V and J ends, which lost 4 bases and 2 bases, there was a span of 11 bases. Germline V gene sequence: CDR1 SGHRS, CDR2 YFSETQ. CDR3 protein: CASSPVAPTDTQYF. CDR3 coding DNA: TGCGCCAGCAGCCCCGTGGCCCCCACAGATACGCAGTATTTT. The variable domain in full, completed from reference TRBV5-1 and TRBJ2-3, reads KAGVTQTPRYLIKTRGQQVTLSCSPISGHRSVSWYQQTPGQGLQFLFEYFSETQRNKGNFPGRFSGRQFSNSRSEMNVSTLELGDSALYLCASSPVAPTDTQYFGPGTRLTVL.

The chain carries TRBV5-1 and TRBJ1-6; 11 bases line up with TRBD1. With 1 base clipped from V and 9 bases from J, the junction kept 6 bases outside the gene matches. From germline, CDR1 is SGHRS and CDR2 YFSETQ. This CDR3 region has 16 residues. As DNA, the CDR3 is TGCGCCAGCAGCTTGAGACCGGGACAGGGGGGTTCACCCCTCCACTTT. As protein: CASSLRPGQGGSPLHF.